The 27 T cell receptor beta chains in this list originate from one sample, sequenced in a study of cytomegalovirus exposure and HLA in healthy donors. The PCR ran on 60 Vbeta and 13 Jbeta primers. TCRdb's copy holds only in-frame clones and misses some; the assay was immunoSEQ multiplex PCR. The repertoire has 100,000 to 150,000 clones, approximately 80% of them found once; the top ten carry about 1%. What was sequenced was PBMCs. All receptors derive from a woman aged 55-70 years in good health and CMV-seronegative.

This clone was seen a single time. The V gene is TRBV18, the J gene TRBJ1-1; 10 nucleotides align to TRBD1. CDR1 and CDR2 from the germline V gene are KGHSH and LQKENI. With 2 bases clipped from V and 1 base from J, the junction kept 1 base outside the gene matches. CDR3 length: 15 residues. CDR3 nucleotides: TGTGCCAGCTCACCAGGACAGGGGGGGAACACTGAAGCTTTCTTT. This translates into CASSPGQGGNTEAFF.

For this clone: An end of the junction does not agree with germline; a read error may underlie this. V and J are TRBV7-7 and TRBJ2-7; 8 positions agree with TRBD1. The CDR3 contains 13 residues. CDR1 and CDR2 (germline): SSHAT, FNYEAQ (reference sequence). CDR3 loop: CASSPQGAGEQYF. Here the CDR3 DNA reads TGTGCTAGCAGCCCTCAGGGGGCGGGGGAGCAGTACTTC.

The chain combines TRBV19 with TRBJ1-5; D ambiguous. Germline loops: CDR1 LNHDA, CDR2 SQIVND (reference sequence). CDR3 size: 12 residues. With 6 bases removed from V and 7 bases from J, the gap between germline ends came to 10 bases. The CDR3 sequence: CASSSGGQPQHF. In DNA, the CDR3 is TGTGCCAGTAGCAGCGGAGGACAGCCCCAGCATTTT.

The sample holds a few counts of this clone. V and J are TRBV28 and TRBJ1-2; D gene unclear. This CDR3 spans 11 amino acids. V was clipped by 5 bases and J by 8 bases, with 9 bases between them. Germline V lookup: CDR1 MDHEN, CDR2 SYDVKM. The CDR3 loop reads CASSGGWGYTF. CDR3 DNA sequence: TGTGCCAGCAGTGGCGGTTGGGGCTACACCTTC.

The chain couples TRBV29-1 to TRBJ1-5; TRBD1 agrees at 8 bases. Unmatched junction bases numbered 2, after V lost 4 bases and J lost 0 bases. This CDR3 comprises 14 residues. The V gene's germline CDR1 is SQVTM and CDR2 ANQGSEA. In nucleotides, the CDR3 is TGCAGCGTTGGGACAGGGAATAGCAATCAGCCCCAGCATTTT. Residues: CSVGTGNSNQPQHF.

In DNA, the CDR3 is TGTGCCAGCAGCCAAGATTTTTCCGGACAGTATAATTCACCCCTCCACTTT. It translates to CASSQDFSGQYNSPLHF. V usage is TRBV14 and J usage is TRBJ1-6, with D tentatively TRBD1 (6 bases). Germline V gene sequence: CDR1 SGHDN, CDR2 FVKESK. This CDR3 has 17 residues. Trimming removed 0 bases from V and 4 bases from J, with 13 bases in between. The variable domain in full, with the rest retrieved from reference TRBV14 and TRBJ1-6, is EAGVTQFPSHSVIEKGQTVTLRCDPISGHDNLYWYRRVMGKEIKFLLHFVKESKQDESGMPNNRFLAERTGGTYSTLKVQPAELEDSGVYFCASSQDFSGQYNSPLHFGNGTRLTVT.

The chain couples TRBV7-9 to TRBJ2-7; possibly TRBD2 for D (5 bases). CDR1 SEHNR and CDR2 FQNEAQ come from the germline V gene (reference sequence). The CDR3 extends over 13 amino acids. Deletions cut 1 base from V and 2 bases from J, with 6 bases between. The CDR3 DNA reads TGTGCCAGCAGCTTAGTGGGAGCCTACGAGCAGTACTTC. Translating it yields CASSLVGAYEQYF.

The chain has TRBV5-5 and TRBJ1-1; maybe TRBD1 (5 bases). The ends were cut back, 1 base at V and 0 bases at J, with 13 bases in the middle. This CDR3 contains 16 residues. CDR1 and CDR2 (germline): SGHKS, YYEKEE (reference sequence). CDR3 nucleotide sequence: TGTGCCAGCAGCTTGAAAAGGGGAAGCATGAACACTGAAGCTTTCTTT. It specifies CASSLKRGSMNTEAFF.

CDR3 DNA: TGTGCCAGCAGCCAAGCGACGGGAACGCAGTACTTC. This translates into CASSQATGTQYF. The chain uses TRBV14 and TRBJ2-7; a possible D gene is TRBD2 (5 bases). V dropped 1 base and J dropped 9 bases, with 10 bases sitting between them. The CDR3 runs 12 residues. Germline CDR1 and CDR2: SGHDN and FVKESK.

The DNA for the CDR3 is TGTGCCAGCATTCCCGGACTTGTTGGTGGAAACACCATATATTTT. Translated: CASIPGLVGGNTIYF. The V gene is TRBV28, the J gene TRBJ1-3; D call uncertain. CDR3 length equals 15 residues. V was trimmed by 7 bases and J by 3 bases, leaving 16 bases between them. The germline CDR1 and CDR2 sequences are MDHEN and SYDVKM.

The CDR3 sequence: CASGLSGRETQYF. The CDR3 region has the DNA TGTGCTAGTGGGCTGTCAGGGAGGGAGACCCAGTACTTC. V gene TRBV12-5 combines with J gene TRBJ2-5; perhaps TRBD2 as D (6 bases). CDR3 length: 13 amino acids. The germline V gene has CDR1 LGHNT and CDR2 FRNRAP. The V end lost 6 bases, the J end lost 5 bases, and 13 bases lay between the germline ends.

The J gene is TRBJ1-5, the V gene TRBV6-5, with TRBD1 matching 7 bases. The CDR3 is 14 amino acids. J was trimmed by 6 bases and V by 2 bases; bases with no gene match: 4. The V gene's germline CDR1 is MNHEY and CDR2 SVGAGI. The CDR3 region is CASSYRGQGQPQHF. The DNA of the CDR3 is TGTGCCAGCAGTTACAGGGGGCAGGGTCAGCCCCAGCATTTT.

As to this clone: No conserved phenylalanine or tryptophan ends this CDR3, so it is likely a read error. The chain joins TRBV18 to TRBJ2-7; weak D call: TRBD1 (5 bases). The CDR3 runs 11 residues. The V and J ends lost 4 bases and 9 bases respectively, with 10 bases between them. The germline gives CDR1 KGHSH, CDR2 LQKENI. The CDR3 bases are TGTGCCAGCTCACAGGGCACAGGGCAGTACTCC. Its translation is CASSQGTGQYS.

This chain links TRBV28 with TRBJ2-7, with TRBD2 as a possible D gene (6 bases). Germline V lookup: CDR1 MDHEN, CDR2 SYDVKM. V gave up 5 bases and J gave up 4 bases, with 12 bases separating them. The length of the CDR3 is 13 residues. The DNA for the CDR3 is TGTGCCAGCAGTCGGACTACCTATTACGAGCAGTACTTC. This translates into CASSRTTYYEQYF. Combining the CDR3 with reference TRBV28 and TRBJ2-7 gives the whole variable domain DVKVTQSSRYLVKRTGEKVFLECVQDMDHENMFWYRQDPGLGLRLIYFSYDVKMKEKGDIPEGYSVSREKKERFSLILESASTNQTSMYLCASSRTTYYEQYFGPGTRLTVT.

The chain couples TRBV30 to TRBJ2-6; no clear D gene. The CDR3 has 16 amino acids. V shed 0 bases and J shed 0 bases, with 9 bases lying between them. Per germline, CDR1 GTSNPN and CDR2 SVGIG (reference sequence). CDR3 protein: CAWSVRSVSGANVLTF. The CDR3, as DNA: TGTGCCTGGAGTGTTCGGTCCGTCTCTGGGGCCAACGTCCTGACTTTC.

V usage is TRBV9 and J usage is TRBJ1-5, with 7 bases aligning to TRBD1. The CDR3 covers 15 residues. The ends lost 4 bases at V and 4 bases at J; junction bases unmatched: 8. Germline CDR1 is SGDLS and CDR2 is YYNGEE. The CDR3 region is CASSPMGTDNQPQHF. The DNA of the CDR3 is TGTGCCAGCAGCCCAATGGGGACAGATAATCAGCCCCAGCATTTT.

The rearrangement uses TRBV7-9 and TRBJ1-4, with D uncertain. CDR3 size: 15 residues. V was clipped by 3 bases and J by 7 bases, with 15 bases between them. Germline V gene lookup returns CDR1 SEHNR and CDR2 FQNEAQ (reference sequence). CDR3 DNA: TGTGCCAGCAGCTTGGTAGGGAGGGTGGGTGAAAAACTGTTTTTT. Encoded protein: CASSLVGRVGEKLFF. Supplemented by reference TRBV7-9 and TRBJ1-4, the full variable domain reads DTGVSQNPRHKITKRGQNVTFRCDPISEHNRLYWYRQTLGQGPEFLTYFQNEAQLEKSRLLSDRFSAERPKGSFSTLEIQRTEQGDSAMYLCASSLVGRVGEKLFFGSGTQLSVL.

This chain connects TRBV7-6 to TRBJ2-5, with 12 bases fitting TRBD2. The ends lost 5 bases at V and 6 bases at J; junction bases unmatched: 7. Germline loops: CDR1 SGHVS, CDR2 FNYEAQ. The CDR3 covers 15 residues. CDR3 nucleotide sequence: TGTGCCAGCAGCCTGACTAGCGGGAGACCGAAGACCCAGTACTTC. Encoded protein: CASSLTSGRPKTQYF.

V gene TRBV7-9 combines with J gene TRBJ2-5, with 7 positions matching TRBD1. V dropped 2 bases and J dropped 1; count of bases not matched to a gene: 4. The germline CDR1 and CDR2 sequences are SEHNR and FQNEAQ (reference sequence). This CDR3 is built from 15 residues. The CDR3 is CASSLLGTAQETQYF. CDR3 bases: TGTGCCAGCAGCTTACTCGGGACAGCCCAAGAGACCCAGTACTTC.

The chain links TRBV7-3 to TRBJ2-5; the match to TRBD2 covers 12 bases. The CDR3 totals 16 residues. V gave up 5 bases and J gave up 1 base; unmatched junction bases: 5. Germline-derived CDR1 and CDR2 are SGHTA and FQGTGA. The CDR3 spells CASSPRTSGVQETQYF. CDR3 sequence (DNA): TGTGCCAGCAGCCCTCGGACTAGCGGGGTCCAAGAGACCCAGTACTTC. Looking up the rest from reference TRBV7-3 and TRBJ2-5 gives the full variable domain: GAGVSQTPSNKVTEKGKYVELRCDPISGHTALYWYRQSLGQGPEFLIYFQGTGAADDSGLPNDRFFAVRPEGSVSTLKIQRTERGDSAVYLCASSPRTSGVQETQYFGPGTRLLVL.

This clone occurred a few times. The J gene is TRBJ2-5, the V gene TRBV2; TRBD1 matches at 9 bases. CDR1 SNHLY and CDR2 FYNNEI come from the germline V gene. The CDR3 loop spans 14 amino acids. V lost 6 bases to trimming and J lost 5 bases; unmatched junction nucleotides: 7. CDR3 in DNA: TGTGCCAGCAGGGACAGGGGCGCGAGGGAGACCCAGTACTTC. This translates into CASRDRGARETQYF.

This clone was seen only a few times. This chain joins TRBV11-1 and TRBJ2-1; TRBD2 aligns across 14 bases. V was pared by 4 bases and J by 9 bases, with 17 bases of the junction left unmatched. This CDR3 region has 19 residues. The germline V gene has CDR1 SGHAT and CDR2 FQDESV (reference sequence). CDR3 sequence: CASSSQGLAGVGRFAEQFF. The CDR3, as DNA: TGTGCCAGCAGCTCGCAGGGACTAGCGGGAGTTGGCCGATTCGCTGAGCAGTTCTTC.

The CDR3 DNA follows: TGCGCCAGCAGCTTGATGGCGTCGGGGGTCAATGAGCAGTTCTTC. Translating it yields CASSLMASGVNEQFF. The chain carries TRBV5-1 and TRBJ2-1; D might be TRBD2 (6 bases). The V and J ends lost 1 base and 6 bases respectively, with 14 bases between them. Germline V gene lookup returns CDR1 SGHRS and CDR2 YFSETQ. The CDR3 sequence is 15 residues long.

The chain joins TRBV15 to TRBJ2-1, with a weak D call TRBD2 (6 bases). CDR3 length: 14 amino acids. CDR1 is LNHNV, CDR2 YYDKDF, per germline (reference sequence). V was cut by 3 bases and J by 8 bases, with 14 bases left in between. The CDR3 DNA follows: TGTGCCACCAGCAGGGGTGGGGGGAAGGATGAGCAGTTCTTC. Translation: CATSRGGGKDEQFF. Full variable domain (missing parts from reference TRBV15 and TRBJ2-1): DAMVIQNPRYQVTQFGKPVTLSCSQTLNHNVMYWYQQKSSQAPKLLFHYYDKDFNNEADTPDNFQSRRPNTSFCFLDIRSPGLGDTAMYLCATSRGGGKDEQFFGPGTRLTVL.

The chain links TRBV4-1 to TRBJ2-3; a possible D gene is TRBD1 (6 bases). The CDR3 covers 16 residues. The germline V gene has CDR1 MGHRA and CDR2 YSYEKL. V lost 0 bases to trimming and J lost 1 base, with 11 bases between them. The CDR3 here is CASSQEWAGGTDTQYF. In DNA, the CDR3 is TGCGCCAGCAGCCAAGAATGGGCAGGGGGCACAGATACGCAGTATTTT.

The V gene is TRBV27, the J gene TRBJ2-1, with 14 bases lining up with TRBD2. This CDR3 has 19 amino acids. The trim removed 9 bases at V and 3 bases at J, leaving 16 bases unmatched. Germline V gene lookup returns CDR1 MNHEY and CDR2 SMNVEV (reference sequence). CDR3 DNA: TGTGCCAGTAGGCCGCGGGGACTAGCGGGAGATAACCGCTACAATGAGCAGTTCTTC. This translates into CASRPRGLAGDNRYNEQFF.

The J gene is TRBJ1-5, the V gene TRBV19; 8 bases align to TRBD1. The CDR3 spans 17 residues. The V gene's germline CDR1 is LNHDA and CDR2 SQIVND (reference sequence). The ends lost 7 bases at V and 0 bases at J; junction bases unmatched: 11. The CDR3 DNA reads as TGTGCCAGTAAAGGGGGCAGGGGGCGAGGTAGCAATCAGCCCCAGCATTTT. It encodes CASKGGRGRGSNQPQHF. The full variable domain, in which reference TRBV19 and TRBJ1-5 provide the parts outside the CDR3, is DGGITQSPKYLFRKEGQNVTLSCEQNLNHDAMYWYRQDPGQGLRLIYYSQIVNDFQKGDIAEGYSVSREKKESFPLTVTSAQKNPTAFYLCASKGGRGRGSNQPQHFGDGTRLSIL.